The 2 T cell receptor beta chains in this list originate from one sample, sequenced in a study of blood T cells in healthy people across ages. The second PCR ran about 6 to 12 cycles with a sample-barcoded 5' primer and J-beta primers. TCRdb re-derived calls from the 5' RACE reads in MiXCR, one entry per CDR3 protein. The sample has 750,000 to 950,000 distinct CDR3 sequences, 29% seen once. The data were also submitted as part of a second study, on T cells of mothers and their children.

The sequenced sample consisted of blood. These receptors came from a woman aged 40 to 50 in good health.

In its sample, this clonotype was seen a few times. This rearrangement joins TRBV29-1 to TRBJ1-1; no firm D call. Germline V lookup: CDR1 SQVTM, CDR2 ANQGSEA. V was clipped by 7 bases and J by 1 base, with 16 bases between them. This CDR3 spans 14 amino acids. For the CDR3, the DNA is TGCAGCGCCCGAGGACGGATTTCGAACACTGAAGCTTTCTTT. The encoded protein is CSARGRISNTEAFF.

Note on this clonotype: One junction end does not reproduce the germline sequence, and a read error may be involved. The CDR3 loop is CSASYPGADTQYF. CDR3 nucleotides: TGCAGCGCTAGCTACCCAGGGGCAGATACGCAGTATTTT. The chain combines TRBV20-1 with TRBJ2-3; a possible D gene is TRBD1 (6 bases). Germline values: CDR1 DFQATT, CDR2 SNEGSKA (reference sequence). The CDR3 has 13 residues.